The clone carrying this T cell receptor (beta chain) was counted once. This specimen comes from a study of blood T cell repertoires in COVID-19. The CDR3 is 16 amino acids. Germline V gene sequence: CDR1 MNHNY, CDR2 SVGAGI (reference sequence). J gave up 5 bases and V 2 bases, and 6 bases lay outside the gene matches. Generated by immunoSEQ multiplex PCR, the TCRdb table keeps only in-frame clones and is missing some. Of 35,000 to 50,000 clones listed, under 90% are singletons. This TCR was recovered from an older woman with acute or convalescent COVID-19. Sequenced: peripheral blood. V is TRBV6-6 and J is TRBJ2-1, with 10 nucleotides matching TRBD2. The CDR3: CASSYKGTSAHNEQFF. The CDR3 bases are TGTGCCAGCAGTTACAAAGGGACTAGCGCCCACAATGAGCAGTTCTTC.